A single sample gave rise to the 2 T cell receptor beta chains below, sequenced in a study of blood T cell repertoires in COVID-19. Assay: immunoSEQ multiplex PCR; the TCRdb copy retains only in-frame clones and omits some. Here the sample spans 65,000 to 70,000 clones, more than 70% being singletons. Sequenced: peripheral blood. The receptors were gathered from a woman aged 55-75 years with acute or convalescent COVID-19.

The gene calls are TRBV4-1 and TRBJ2-7; D is perhaps TRBD2 (5 bases). This CDR3 region has 14 residues. Germline CDR1 reads MGHRA; CDR2 reads YSYEKL. V gave up 0 bases and J gave up 5 bases, with 11 bases separating them. The CDR3 region is CASSQEGREDEQYF. CDR3 nucleotide sequence: TGCGCCAGCAGCCAAGAAGGCCGGGAAGACGAGCAGTACTTC.

In DNA form, the CDR3 reads TGCGCCAGCAGCCAAGGAGGGGGCGCAGAGACCCAGTACTTC. Protein: CASSQGGGAETQYF. V usage is TRBV4-1 and J usage is TRBJ2-5; the match to TRBD1 covers 7 bases. This CDR3 region has 14 residues. The V segment lost 1 base and the J segment 4 bases; nucleotides outside the gene matches: 3. CDR1 is MGHRA, CDR2 YSYEKL, per germline.